This T cell receptor (beta chain) appears in the sequencing data of a study of T cell changes during pregnancy in multiple sclerosis. Data came from immunoSEQ multiplex PCR; TCRdb stores just in-frame clones and leaves some out. The table records 64,000 or so clones, around 96% of them present only once. The CDR3 loop spans 15 amino acids. CDR1 is SEHNR, CDR2 FQNEAQ, per germline (reference sequence). Trimming took 5 bases from V and 7 from J; bases not matched to a gene: 9. Specimen: CD8+ T cells from peripheral blood mononuclear cells, collected after pregnancy. This TCR came from a female donor with multiple sclerosis, enrolled in a pregnancy study. The chain uses TRBV7-9 and TRBJ1-1; 11 bases line up with TRBD1. CDR3 residues: CASSPPGQGAFEAFF. In DNA form, the CDR3 reads TGTGCCAGCAGCCCCCCCGGACAGGGGGCGTTTGAAGCTTTCTTT.